What follows are 17 T cell receptor beta chains derived from one specimen sequenced in a study of blood T cell repertoires in COVID-19. Sequencing was performed with immunoSEQ multiplex PCR; in TCRdb, only in-frame clones are kept and a portion is missing. The table shows around 80,000 clones, with 70% to 90% occurring only once. Material for sequencing was peripheral blood. Receptors originate from an elderly woman with acute or convalescent COVID-19.

The V and J genes are TRBV24-1 and TRBJ1-2, with D unresolved. The CDR3 runs to 13 residues. Germline lookup yields CDR1 KGHDR and CDR2 SFDVKD. The V gene lost 9 bases and the J gene lost 5 bases, with 15 bases spanning the gap. CDR3 nucleotides: TGTGCCACCTGGGCAGGCCTACCTTATGGCTACACCTTC. Residues: CATWAGLPYGYTF.

Only a few counts were recorded for this clone. The chain couples TRBV7-2 to TRBJ1-2, with TRBD1 matching 7 bases. Germline V CDR1 and CDR2: SGHTA, FQGNSA. V trimming: 5 bases; J trimming: 5 bases; junction bases outside the gene matches: 8. This CDR3 region has 14 residues. The CDR3 bases are TGTGCCAGCAGCCCAAACCTGGGACAGTATGGCTACACCTTC. It translates to CASSPNLGQYGYTF. Filled out from reference TRBV7-2 and TRBJ1-2, the complete variable domain reads GAGVSQSPSNKVTEKGKDVELRCDPISGHTALYWYRQSLGQGLEFLIYFQGNSAPDKSGLPSDRFSAERTGGSVSTLTIQRTQQEDSAVYLCASSPNLGQYGYTFGSGTRLTVV.

The genes are TRBV23-1 and TRBJ2-2; TRBD1 matches 10 bases. TRBV23-1 carries the ORF label, with uncertain function. The CDR3 is made up of 16 amino acids. V shed 2 bases, J shed 3 bases, and the junction held 3 bases outside the gene matches. CDR3 sequence reads: CASSQRTGGDTGELFF. The CDR3 coding sequence is TGCGCCAGCAGTCAACGGACAGGGGGGGACACCGGGGAGCTGTTTTTT.

The genes are TRBV29-1 and TRBJ2-5, with 10 bases fitting TRBD2. The germline CDR1 and CDR2 sequences are SQVTM and ANQGSEA. The CDR3 totals 15 residues. With 5 bases clipped from V and 5 bases from J, the junction kept 11 bases outside the gene matches. The CDR3 DNA is TGCAGCGTTTCCCCCAGCGGGGGGGCAAGCGAGACCCAGTACTTC. Translating gives CSVSPSGGASETQYF.

This clone has a single count. The V call is TRBV7-9, the J call TRBJ1-4; D is unresolved. The CDR3 is made up of 14 amino acids. The V end was cut by 5 bases, the J end by 6 bases, with 13 bases between. Germline V gene lookup returns CDR1 SEHNR and CDR2 FQNEAQ (reference sequence). The CDR3 sequence is CASSQDTNYEKLFF. CDR3 nucleotide sequence: TGTGCCAGCAGCCAAGACACCAATTATGAAAAACTGTTTTTT.

The chain carries TRBV4-1 and TRBJ1-5; TRBD1 matches at 7 bases. The length of the CDR3 is 17 residues. The trim removed 0 bases at V and 0 bases at J, leaving 5 bases unmatched. The germline CDR1 and CDR2 sequences are MGHRA and YSYEKL. Here the CDR3 DNA reads TGCGCCAGCAGCCAAGACGACAGGGCATATAGCAATCAGCCCCAGCATTTT. It codes for CASSQDDRAYSNQPQHF.

The chain is built from TRBV21-1 and TRBJ2-5; the table assigns TRBD2, which was not confirmed against the DNA. TRBV21-1 is tagged as a pseudogene. The length of the CDR3 is 12 residues. This CDR3 reads CAAGRYQETQYF. CDR3 nucleotides: TGTGCCGCGGGACGTTACCAAGAGACCCAGTACTTC.

V usage is TRBV7-3 and J usage is TRBJ2-4; TRBD1 is a possible D gene (5 bases). Germline values: CDR1 SGHTA, CDR2 FQGTGA. V was trimmed by 5 bases and J by 1 base, leaving 21 bases between them. The CDR3 is made up of 18 amino acids. The CDR3 is CASSPTLGRAQAKNIQYF. The DNA of the CDR3 is TGTGCCAGCAGCCCTACGTTGGGCAGGGCGCAGGCCAAAAACATTCAGTACTTC.

This clone was counted a few times. J is TRBJ2-5 and V is TRBV18, with 7 positions matching TRBD2. V was clipped by 1 base and J by 5 bases; unmatched bases: 13. Germline V gene lookup returns CDR1 KGHSH and CDR2 LQKENI. CDR3 length: 17 amino acids. CDR3 DNA sequence: TGTGCCAGCTCACCACGGCTAGCGGAGCATAATGGGGAGACCCAGTACTTC. Translating gives CASSPRLAEHNGETQYF.

The chain combines TRBV6-5 with TRBJ1-2; the match to TRBD1 covers 9 bases. V was clipped by 6 bases and J by 4 bases; unmatched bases: 6. The CDR3 is 14 residues long. Germline CDR1 MNHEY, CDR2 SVGAGI. CDR3 protein: CASRGQGPTYGYTF. The CDR3 nucleotides are TGTGCCAGCAGGGGACAGGGCCCTACCTATGGCTACACCTTC.

This clone occurred once. This rearrangement joins TRBV5-1 to TRBJ2-6, with D hard to call. Trimming removed 0 bases at V and 2 bases at J, with 6 bases between. CDR3 length equals 15 residues. Germline loops: CDR1 SGHRS, CDR2 YFSETQ. In nucleotides, the CDR3 is TGCGCCAGCAGCTTGGATGGCACTGGGGCCAACGTCCTGACTTTC. Protein sequence: CASSLDGTGANVLTF.

V is TRBV21-1 and J is TRBJ1-1; the D call TRBD1 from the table was never checked on the DNA. TRBV21-1 is a known pseudogene. The CDR3 sequence is 19 residues long. Here the CDR3 reads CASSKVTAGGLRPRTEAFF. The CDR3 DNA is TGTGCCAGCAGCAAAGTTACGGCAGGGGGCCTGAGACCACGCACTGAAGCTTTCTTT.

The rearrangement uses TRBV10-3 and TRBJ1-1; D may be TRBD1 (5 bases). CDR3 length: 12 amino acids. V was pared by 5 bases and J by 12 bases, with 16 bases between. The germline gives CDR1 ENHRY, CDR2 SYGVKD. CDR3 DNA sequence: TGTGCCATCAGTCCTGCAACAGGCGGAACTTTCTTT. It codes for CAISPATGGTFF.

V usage is TRBV13 and J usage is TRBJ2-7; D is perhaps TRBD1 (5 bases). Trimming took 4 bases from V and 2 from J, leaving 15 bases between them. Germline CDR1 reads PRHDT; CDR2 reads FYEKMQ (reference sequence). CDR3 length equals 15 residues. The CDR3 loop is CASSSPSRDTYEQYF. In DNA, the CDR3 is TGTGCCAGCAGCTCCCCCTCCAGGGATACCTACGAGCAGTACTTC.

The chain uses TRBV7-6 and TRBJ1-1, with TRBD1 matching 9 bases. Germline CDR1 and CDR2: SGHVS and FNYEAQ. CDR3 length equals 15 residues. With V trimmed by 1 base and J by 6 bases, 6 bases remained unmatched. CDR3 DNA sequence: TGTGCCAGCAGCTTAGGGGGACAGGGTCTGTCTGAAGCTTTCTTT. Its translation: CASSLGGQGLSEAFF. Full variable domain (outside the CDR3, taken from reference TRBV7-6 and TRBJ1-1): GAGVSQSPRYKVTKRGQDVALRCDPISGHVSLYWYRQALGQGPEFLTYFNYEAQQDKSGLPNDRFSAERPEGSISTLTIQRTEQRDSAMYRCASSLGGQGLSEAFFGQGTRLTVV.

This clone was seen only a few times. V gene TRBV3-1 (or the pseudogene TRBV3-2) combines with J gene TRBJ1-4; D might be TRBD1 (6 bases). CDR1 and CDR2 (germline): LGHDT, YNNKEL (reference sequence). The CDR3 is made up of 15 amino acids. Trimming shortened V by 6 bases and J by 7 bases, and 18 bases separated the two germline ends. The CDR3 nucleotides are TGTGCCAGCAGAGCAGGGGTCGCTAATGGTGAAAAACTGTTTTTT. It translates to CASRAGVANGEKLFF.

The chain links TRBV2 to TRBJ1-6; unclear D gene. Germline V lookup: CDR1 SNHLY, CDR2 FYNNEI. V lost 11 bases and J lost 4, with 15 bases in between. The CDR3 contains 14 residues. For the CDR3, the DNA is TGTGCCGGCCGAGGGTTCACTTATAATTCACCCCTCCACTTT. This sequence encodes CAGRGFTYNSPLHF.